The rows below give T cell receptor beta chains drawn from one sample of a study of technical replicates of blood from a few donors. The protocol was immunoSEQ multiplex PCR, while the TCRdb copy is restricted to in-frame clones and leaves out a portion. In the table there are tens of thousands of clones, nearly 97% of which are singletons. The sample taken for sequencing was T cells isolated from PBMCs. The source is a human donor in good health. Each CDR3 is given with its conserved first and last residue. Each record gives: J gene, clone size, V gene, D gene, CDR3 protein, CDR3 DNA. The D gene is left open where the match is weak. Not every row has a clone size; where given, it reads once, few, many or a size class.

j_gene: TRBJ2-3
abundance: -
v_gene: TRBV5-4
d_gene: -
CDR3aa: CASSLATVFSTDTQYF
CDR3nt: TGTGCCAGCAGCTTGGCCACGGTCTTTAGCACAGATACGCAGTATTTT

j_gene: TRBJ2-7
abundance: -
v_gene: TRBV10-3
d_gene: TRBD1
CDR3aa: CAISTSGDRGSEQYF
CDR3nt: TGTGCCATCAGCACATCCGGGGACAGGGGCTCCGAGCAGTACTTC

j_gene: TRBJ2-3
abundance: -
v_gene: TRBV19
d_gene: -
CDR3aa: CASSIPGDMFEDTQYF
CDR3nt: TGTGCCAGTAGTATACCAGGGGATATGTTCGAAGATACGCAGTATTTT

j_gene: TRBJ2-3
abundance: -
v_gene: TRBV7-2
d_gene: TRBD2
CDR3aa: CASCTLAGAADTQYF
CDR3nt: TGTGCCAGCTGCACCCTAGCGGGAGCGGCAGATACGCAGTATTTT

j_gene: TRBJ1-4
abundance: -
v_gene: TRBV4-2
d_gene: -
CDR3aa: CASSQELQPLNEKLFF
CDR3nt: TGTGCCAGCAGCCAAGAATTACAGCCTCTTAATGAAAAACTGTTTTTT

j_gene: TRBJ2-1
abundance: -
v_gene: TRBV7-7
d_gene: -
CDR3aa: CASSLNGDEQFF
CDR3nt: TGTGCTAGCAGCTTGAATGGAGATGAGCAGTTCTTC

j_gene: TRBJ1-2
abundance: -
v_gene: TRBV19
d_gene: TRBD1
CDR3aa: CASTQGAQDYGYTF
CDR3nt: TGTGCCAGTACCCAGGGGGCGCAAGACTATGGCTACACCTTC

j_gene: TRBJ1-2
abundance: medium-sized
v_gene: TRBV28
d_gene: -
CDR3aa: CASSYPEGNYGYTF
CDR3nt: TGTGCCAGCAGTTACCCAGAGGGTAACTATGGCTACACCTTC

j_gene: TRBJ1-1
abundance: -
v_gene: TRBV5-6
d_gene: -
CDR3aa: CASSLPREREAEAFF
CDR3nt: TGTGCCAGCAGCCTACCGAGGGAGAGGGAAGCTGAAGCTTTCTTT

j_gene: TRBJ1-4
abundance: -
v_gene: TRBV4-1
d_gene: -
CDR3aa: CASSQYGRGEKLFF
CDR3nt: TGCGCCAGCAGCCAATACGGGCGGGGCGAAAAACTGTTTTTT

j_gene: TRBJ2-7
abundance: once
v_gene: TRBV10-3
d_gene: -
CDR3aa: CAISGPNYYEQYF
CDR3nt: TGTGCCATCAGTGGCCCCAACTACTACGAGCAGTACTTC

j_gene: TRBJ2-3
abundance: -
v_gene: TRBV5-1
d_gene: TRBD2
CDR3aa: CASSLGLAGHVHEDTQYF
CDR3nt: TGCGCCAGCAGCTTGGGACTAGCGGGGCACGTGCATGAAGATACGCAGTATTTT

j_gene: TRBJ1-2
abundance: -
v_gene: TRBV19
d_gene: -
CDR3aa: CASSSAHDFGGYTF
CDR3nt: TGTGCCAGTAGTTCCGCTCATGACTTCGGTGGCTACACCTTC

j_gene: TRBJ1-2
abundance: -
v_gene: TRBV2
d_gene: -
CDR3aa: CASVWTLYGYTF
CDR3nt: TGTGCCAGTGTGTGGACACTCTATGGCTACACCTTC

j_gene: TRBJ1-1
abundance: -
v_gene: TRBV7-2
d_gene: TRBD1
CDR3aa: CASSLTGVDTEAFF
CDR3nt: TGTGCCAGCAGCTTGACAGGGGTAGACACTGAAGCTTTCTTT

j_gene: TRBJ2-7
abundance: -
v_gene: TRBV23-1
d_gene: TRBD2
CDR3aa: CACPSREGNTHEQYF
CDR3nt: TGCGCCTGCCCAAGTCGGGAGGGTAATACCCACGAGCAGTACTTC

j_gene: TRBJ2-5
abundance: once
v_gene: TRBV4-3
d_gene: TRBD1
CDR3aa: CASSQAGTVPQETQYF
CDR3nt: TGCGCCAGCAGCCAAGCCGGGACAGTACCCCAAGAGACCCAGTACTTC

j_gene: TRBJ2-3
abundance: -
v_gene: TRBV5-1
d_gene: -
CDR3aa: CASSGVSTDTQYF
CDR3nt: TGCGCCAGCAGTGGAGTGAGCACAGATACGCAGTATTTT

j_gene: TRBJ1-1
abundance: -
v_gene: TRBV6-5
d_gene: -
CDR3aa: CASSGKLEAFF
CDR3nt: TGTGCCAGCTCCGGGAAACTTGAAGCTTTCTTT

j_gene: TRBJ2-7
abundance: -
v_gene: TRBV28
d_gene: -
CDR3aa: CASSLVASESSYEQYF
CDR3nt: TGTGCCAGCAGTTTAGTGGCCAGCGAATCTTCCTACGAGCAGTACTTC

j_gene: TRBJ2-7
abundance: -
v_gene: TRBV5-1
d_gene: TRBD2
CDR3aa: CASSSKRELNEQYF
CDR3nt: TGCGCCAGCAGCTCTAAGCGGGAGCTGAACGAGCAGTACTTC

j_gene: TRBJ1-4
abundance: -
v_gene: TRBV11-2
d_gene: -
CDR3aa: CASSLDPLQASLTNEKLFF
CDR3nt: TGTGCCAGCAGCTTAGATCCCTTACAGGCTTCGCTAACTAATGAAAAACTGTTTTTT

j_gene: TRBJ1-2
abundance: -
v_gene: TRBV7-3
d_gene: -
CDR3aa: CASSPQGYGYTF
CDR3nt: TGTGCCAGCAGCCCCCAGGGCTATGGCTACACCTTC

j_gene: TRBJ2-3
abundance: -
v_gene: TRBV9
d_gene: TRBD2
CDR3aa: CASSAGLAGGDTQYF
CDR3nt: TGTGCCAGCAGCGCGGGACTAGCGGGAGGAGATACGCAGTATTTT

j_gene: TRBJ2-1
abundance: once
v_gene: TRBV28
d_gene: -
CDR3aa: CASSLSTTNEQFF
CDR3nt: TGTGCCAGCAGTTTAAGCACCACTAATGAGCAGTTCTTC

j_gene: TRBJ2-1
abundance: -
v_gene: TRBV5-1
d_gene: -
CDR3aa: CASSLFRGNEQFF
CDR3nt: TGCGCCAGCAGCTTGTTTAGGGGCAATGAGCAGTTCTTC

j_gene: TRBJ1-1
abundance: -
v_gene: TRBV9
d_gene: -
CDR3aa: CASSLDWRTEAFF
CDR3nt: TGTGCCAGCAGCCTTGATTGGAGGACTGAAGCTTTCTTT

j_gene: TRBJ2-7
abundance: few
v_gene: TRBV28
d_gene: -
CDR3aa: CASRDFSYEQYF
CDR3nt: TGTGCCAGCAGGGACTTCTCCTACGAGCAGTACTTC

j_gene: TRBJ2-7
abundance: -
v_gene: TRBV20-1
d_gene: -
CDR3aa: CSASNGYF
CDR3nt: TGCAGTGCTAGTAACGGGTACTTC

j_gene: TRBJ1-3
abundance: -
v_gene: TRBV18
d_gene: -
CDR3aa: CASSPTSSGNTIYF
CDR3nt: TGTGCCAGCTCACCTACCAGCTCTGGAAACACCATATATTTT

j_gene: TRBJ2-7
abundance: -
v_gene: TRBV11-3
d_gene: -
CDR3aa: CASSLDPNYEQYF
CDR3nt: TGTGCCAGCAGCTTAGACCCTAACTACGAGCAGTACTTC

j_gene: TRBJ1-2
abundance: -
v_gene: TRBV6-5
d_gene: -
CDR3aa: CASSTRTGGYTF
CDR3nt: TGTGCCAGCAGTACACGGACGGGGGGCTACACCTTC

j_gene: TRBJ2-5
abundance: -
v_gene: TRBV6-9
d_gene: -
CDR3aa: CASRTPRYQETQYF
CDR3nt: TGTGCCAGCAGGACACCCCGGTACCAAGAGACCCAGTACTTC

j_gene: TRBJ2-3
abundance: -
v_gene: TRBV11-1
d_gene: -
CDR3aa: CASSWRDGRTDTQYF
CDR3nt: TGTGCCAGCAGCTGGCGGGACGGACGCACAGATACGCAGTATTTT

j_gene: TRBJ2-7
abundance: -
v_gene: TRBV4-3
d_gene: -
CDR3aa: CASSQVWTSGYEQYF
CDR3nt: TGCGCCAGCAGCCAAGTTTGGACTTCGGGGTACGAGCAGTACTTC

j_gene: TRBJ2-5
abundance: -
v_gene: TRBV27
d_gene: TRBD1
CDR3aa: CASRSTGQETQYF
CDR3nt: TGTGCCAGCAGATCGACAGGGCAAGAGACCCAGTACTTC

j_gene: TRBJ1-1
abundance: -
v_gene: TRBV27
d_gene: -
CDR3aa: CASKGQDPKRRAFF
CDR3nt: TGTGCCAGCAAGGGACAAGACCCGAAAAGGCGAGCTTTCTTT

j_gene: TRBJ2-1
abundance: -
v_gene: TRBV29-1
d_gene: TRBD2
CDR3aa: CSVDFSGRVNEQFF
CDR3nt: TGCAGCGTTGATTTTAGCGGGAGGGTCAATGAGCAGTTCTTC

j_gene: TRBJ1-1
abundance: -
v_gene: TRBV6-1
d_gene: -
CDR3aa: CASKQGLATEAFF
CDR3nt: TGTGCCAGCAAACAGGGTTTAGCGACTGAAGCTTTCTTT

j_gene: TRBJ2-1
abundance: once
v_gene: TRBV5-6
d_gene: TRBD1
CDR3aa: CASSLQGVTKQFF
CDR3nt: TGTGCCAGCAGCTTGCAGGGGGTTACTAAACAGTTCTTC

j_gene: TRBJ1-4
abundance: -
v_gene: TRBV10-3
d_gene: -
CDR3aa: CAISESEREKLFF
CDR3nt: TGTGCCATCAGTGAGTCTGAGCGAGAAAAACTGTTTTTT

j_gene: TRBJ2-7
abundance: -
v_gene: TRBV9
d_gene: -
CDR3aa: CASSVGGGSLYEQYF
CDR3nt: TGTGCCAGCAGCGTAGGGGGGGGCAGCCTCTACGAGCAGTACTTC

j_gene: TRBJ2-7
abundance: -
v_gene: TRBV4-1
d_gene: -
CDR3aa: CASSQPGDSYEQYF
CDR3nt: TGCGCCAGCAGCCAACCAGGGGACTCCTACGAGCAGTACTTC

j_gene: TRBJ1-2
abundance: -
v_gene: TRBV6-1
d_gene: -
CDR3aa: CASSGGGEGANYGYTF
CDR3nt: TGTGCCAGCAGTGGGGGTGGGGAGGGCGCGAACTATGGCTACACCTTC

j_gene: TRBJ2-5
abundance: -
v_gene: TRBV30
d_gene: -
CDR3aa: CAWSWTNQETQYF
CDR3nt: TGTGCCTGGAGTTGGACAAATCAAGAGACCCAGTACTTC

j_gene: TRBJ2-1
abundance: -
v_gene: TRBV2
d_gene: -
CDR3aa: CASNPGSYNEQFF
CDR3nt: TGTGCCAGCAATCCGGGCTCCTACAATGAGCAGTTCTTC

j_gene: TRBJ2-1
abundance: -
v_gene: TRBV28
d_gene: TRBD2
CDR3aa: CASIPESLAGGIYNEQFF
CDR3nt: TGTGCCAGCATTCCCGAATCACTAGCGGGAGGGATATACAATGAGCAGTTCTTC

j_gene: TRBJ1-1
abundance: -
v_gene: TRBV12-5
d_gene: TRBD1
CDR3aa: CASAEQGPTEAFF
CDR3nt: TGTGCTAGTGCCGAACAGGGGCCCACTGAAGCTTTCTTT

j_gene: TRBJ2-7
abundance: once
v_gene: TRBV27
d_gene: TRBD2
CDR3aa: CASSLSLAGEQYF
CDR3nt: TGTGCCAGCAGTTTATCACTAGCGGGTGAGCAGTACTTC

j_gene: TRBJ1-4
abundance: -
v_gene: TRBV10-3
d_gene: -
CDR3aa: CAIRQSNEKLFF
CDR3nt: TGTGCCATCAGACAGTCCAATGAAAAACTGTTTTTT